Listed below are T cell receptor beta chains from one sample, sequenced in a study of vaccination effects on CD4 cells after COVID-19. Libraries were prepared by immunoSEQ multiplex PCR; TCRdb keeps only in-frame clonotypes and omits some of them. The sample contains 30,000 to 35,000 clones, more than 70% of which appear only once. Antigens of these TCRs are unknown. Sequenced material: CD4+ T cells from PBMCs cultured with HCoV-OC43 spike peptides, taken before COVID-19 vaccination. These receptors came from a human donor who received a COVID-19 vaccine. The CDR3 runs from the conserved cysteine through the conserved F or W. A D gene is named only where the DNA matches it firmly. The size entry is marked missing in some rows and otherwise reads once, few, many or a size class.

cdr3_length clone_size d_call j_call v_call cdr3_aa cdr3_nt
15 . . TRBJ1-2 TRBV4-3 CASSQALRENYGYTF TGCGCCAGCAGCCAAGCCCTCCGGGAAAATTATGGCTACACCTTC
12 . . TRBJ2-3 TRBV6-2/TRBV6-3 CASSQGGAPQYF TGTGCCAGCAGCCAAGGGGGGGCACCGCAGTATTTT
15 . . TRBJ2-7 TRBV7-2 CASSPGSGAAYEQYF TGTGCCAGCAGTCCTGGCTCGGGGGCCGCCTACGAGCAGTACTTC
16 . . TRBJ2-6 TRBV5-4 CASSLWVSSGANVLTF TGTGCCAGCAGCTTGTGGGTCTCCTCTGGGGCCAACGTCCTGACTTTC
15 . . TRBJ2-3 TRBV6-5 CASSRGQFSGDTQYF TGTGCCAGCAGCCGGGGACAGTTTAGCGGAGATACGCAGTATTTT
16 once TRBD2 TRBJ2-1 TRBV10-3 CAISESLAGVYNEQFF TGTGCCATCAGTGAGTCTCTGGCGGGAGTGTACAATGAGCAGTTCTTC
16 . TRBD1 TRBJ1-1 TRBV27 CASSLSGGSLLGEAFF TGTGCCAGCAGTTTATCAGGGGGCTCCCTCCTTGGTGAAGCTTTCTTT
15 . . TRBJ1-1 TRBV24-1 CATILRPYSNTEAFF TGTGCCACCATTCTACGGCCCTATTCGAACACTGAAGCTTTCTTT
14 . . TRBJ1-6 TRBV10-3 CAISERTAGSPLHF TGTGCCATCAGTGAGAGGACAGCTGGTTCACCCCTCCACTTT
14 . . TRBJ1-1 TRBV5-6 CASSPGTGNTEAFF TGTGCCAGCAGCCCGGGGACGGGGAACACTGAAGCTTTCTTT
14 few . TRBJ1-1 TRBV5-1 CASSTRTENTEAFF TGCGCCAGCAGCACCCGGACAGAGAACACTGAAGCTTTCTTT
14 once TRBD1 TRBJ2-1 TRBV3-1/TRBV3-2 CASSLNLRQGEQFF TGTGCCAGCAGCCTTAATCTAAGACAGGGAGAGCAGTTCTTC
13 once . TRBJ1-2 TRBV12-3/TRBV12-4 CASGEVVGYGYTF TGTGCCAGCGGGGAAGTAGTTGGCTATGGCTACACCTTC
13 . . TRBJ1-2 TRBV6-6 CASSYSGFRGYTF TGTGCCAGCAGTTACTCAGGGTTTCGCGGCTACACCTTC
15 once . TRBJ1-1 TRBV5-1 CASSLGGEANTEAFF TGCGCCAGCAGCTTGGGGGGGGAAGCGAACACTGAAGCTTTCTTT